This TCR beta chain was sequenced for a study of spatial heterogeneity in lung cancer. TCRdb called the 5' RACE reads again in MiXCR, with one record for every CDR3 protein. The repertoire holds a few thousand distinct CDR3 sequences, with about 8.8% as singletons. The germline gives CDR1 MNHNY, CDR2 SVGAGI (reference sequence). Unmatched junction bases numbered 9, after V lost 5 bases and J lost 0 bases. CDR3 size: 18 residues. This clonotype appeared many times. Regarding time point: sample taken at primary tumor resection. This sequence originates from a female donor with early-stage non-small cell lung cancer. Sample: normal lung tissue next to the tumor, taken at surgery. The V call is TRBV6-6, the J call TRBJ2-6, with 8 bases fitting TRBD1. The chain's CDR3 is CASSPPGQDISGANVLTF. As DNA, the CDR3 is TGTGCCAGCAGTCCCCCGGGACAGGATATCTCTGGGGCCAACGTCCTGACTTTC.